This TCR beta chain came from a study of T cells after yellow fever vaccination. The study's findings and limits: Clonotypes found in both CD4 and CD8 compartments made up a small share. Post-booster repertoires contained most primary-vaccination clones again (roughly 96% CD4, about 90% CD8).

Germline V lookup: CDR1 LNHNV, CDR2 YYDKDF (reference sequence). The germline V and J ends were trimmed by 9 bases and 5 bases, with 7 bases remaining between them. The CDR3 totals 11 residues. Making TCR cDNA involved 5'RACE template switching, which added UMIs and a universal primer site. TCRdb ran MiXCR on the 5' RACE reads and lists one entry per CDR3 protein. Seen here are some 670,000 distinct CDR3 sequences, approximately 13% observed once, and the top ten hold about 15%. This clonotype was detected only a few times. Antigen specificity is unknown. The chain recombines TRBV15 with TRBJ2-2; tentatively, D is TRBD1 (5 bases). This clonotype was obtained from a young man who received the YFV17D yellow fever vaccine. This specimen was PBMCs, taken on the day of the yellow fever booster vaccination. CDR3 in amino acids: CATRQTGELFF. The CDR3 nucleotides are TGTGCCACGCGACAGACCGGGGAGCTGTTTTTT.